This TCR beta chain appears in the sequencing data of a study of identifying expanded T cells in peripheral blood. Assay: immunoSEQ multiplex PCR; the TCRdb copy retains only in-frame clones and omits some. This table holds about 90,000 clones, approximately 86% found once. This CDR3 comprises 10 residues. CDR1 and CDR2 (germline): SNHLY, FYNNEI. Trimming took off 3 bases at V and 7 bases at J, with 0 bases between the two ends. With respect to this clone: Other DNA sequences within the sample encode an identical CDR3.

The sample taken for sequencing was blood. The V gene is TRBV2, the J gene TRBJ1-4; D is unclear. This clonotype originated in a person aged 18 to 75 in good health. CDR3 in amino acids: CASSDEKLFF. The CDR3 bases are TGTGCCAGCAGTGATGAAAAACTGTTTTTT.